The sequence of this T cell receptor beta chain was determined in a study of blood T cells in healthy people across ages. General observations from the study: Older individuals had lower TCR beta diversity per million T cells (the decline was roughly linear).

Next came a second PCR, run for about 7 to 12 cycles, which used a sample-barcoded 5' primer along with a J-beta primer mix. A tag from a template-switch adaptor with 12 random nucleotides marked each cDNA molecule. TCRdb ran MiXCR on the 5' RACE reads and lists one entry per CDR3 protein. The sample records about 760,000 distinct CDR3 sequences, 45% to 70% being singletons. V lost 6 bases to trimming and J lost 0 bases, with 13 bases between them. Germline CDR1 SGHNT, CDR2 YYREEE (reference sequence). This CDR3 region has 16 residues. As for this clonotype: Its antigen is still unknown.

The TCR originated in a man in his forties in good health. The specimen sequenced was blood. This chain links TRBV5-4 with TRBJ2-6; D is unresolved. The CDR3 is CASNSGSPSGANVLTF. As DNA, the CDR3 is TGTGCCAGCAACTCCGGGTCACCCTCTGGGGCCAACGTCCTGACTTTC.